The 30 T cell receptor beta chains below come from one sample, sequenced in a study of blood T cell repertoires in COVID-19. Here immunoSEQ multiplex PCR was the method, and the copy in TCRdb shows in-frame clones only, minus some. The table records 200,000 to 300,000 clones, roughly 79% of them present only once. The specimen was peripheral blood. The source is a woman of 80 years or more with COVID-19, enrolled during active disease.

This chain links TRBV27 with TRBJ1-1; perhaps TRBD1 as D (5 bases). The germline V and J ends were trimmed by 6 bases and 4 bases, with 18 bases remaining between them. CDR3 length: 15 amino acids. The germline V gene encodes CDR1 MNHEY and CDR2 SMNVEV (reference sequence). The CDR3 DNA reads TGTGCCAGCAGACCACGGGCAGGGAAGGGCACTGAAGCTTTCTTT. Its translation is CASRPRAGKGTEAFF.

The genes are TRBV5-1 and TRBJ1-2; TRBD1 matches 7 bases. This CDR3 contains 14 residues. With V trimmed by 3 bases and J by 8 bases, 10 bases remained unmatched. Germline lookup yields CDR1 SGHRS and CDR2 YFSETQ. The CDR3 loop reads CASSSVPGGRGYTF. The CDR3 DNA reads as TGCGCCAGCAGCTCGGTGCCAGGGGGGAGAGGCTACACCTTC.

This chain joins TRBV6-5 and TRBJ1-2; no definite D call. CDR1 and CDR2 (germline): MNHEY, SVGAGI. CDR3 size: 13 residues. Trimming left V 7 bases short and J 8 bases short, with 17 bases between. The CDR3 DNA reads as TGTGCCAGCAAAGGGTTCGGGATACGCGGCTACACCTTC. Protein sequence: CASKGFGIRGYTF.

In its sample, this clone was seen a few times. The V call is TRBV3-1 (or the pseudogene TRBV3-2), the J call TRBJ2-5, with 8 bases aligning to TRBD1. There are 14 residues in the CDR3. The V and J ends lost 4 bases and 9 bases, in that order; junction bases with no gene match: 10. Germline V gives CDR1 LGHDT, CDR2 YNNKEL (reference sequence). The DNA of the CDR3 is TGTGCCAGCAGCCCGACCGGGACAGGAGGGGCCCAGTACTTC. As protein: CASSPTGTGGAQYF.

J is TRBJ1-1 and V is TRBV5-1; D not resolved. There are 14 residues in the CDR3. Trimming shortened V by 1 base and J by 2 bases, and 9 bases separated the two germline ends. CDR1 SGHRS and CDR2 YFSETQ come from the germline V gene. The CDR3 region has the DNA TGCGCCAGCAGCTTGTTGAGATCCAACACTGAAGCTTTCTTT. Amino acids: CASSLLRSNTEAFF.

The chain recombines TRBV10-1 with TRBJ2-3; D possibly corresponds to TRBD2 (5 bases). V lost 4 bases to trimming and J lost 2 bases, with 13 bases between them. The CDR3 sequence is 15 residues long. Germline V gene sequence: CDR1 WNHNN, CDR2 SYGVQD (reference sequence). CDR3 region: CASSGKTTFTDTQYF. The DNA of the CDR3 is TGCGCCAGCAGTGGCAAGACTACTTTCACAGATACGCAGTATTTT.

The V gene is TRBV7-9, the J gene TRBJ1-1; no firm D call. The CDR3 covers 10 residues. V lost 5 bases and J lost 10, with 8 bases in between. The germline V gene has CDR1 SEHNR and CDR2 FQNEAQ (reference sequence). This CDR3 reads CASSHLSAFF. The CDR3 DNA follows: TGTGCCAGCAGCCACTTGTCAGCTTTCTTT.

The chain links TRBV6-5 to TRBJ1-2; 7 bases map to TRBD1. The CDR3 consists of 14 residues. The V segment lost 1 base and the J segment 7 bases; nucleotides outside the gene matches: 6. Germline V gene sequence: CDR1 MNHEY, CDR2 SVGAGI. Here the CDR3 DNA reads TGTGCCAGCAGTTACTTGACAGGGAAGGGTGGCTACACCTTC. Residues: CASSYLTGKGGYTF.

The chain combines TRBV4-1 with TRBJ2-7, with 10 positions matching TRBD1. CDR3 length: 15 amino acids. V shed 3 bases, J shed 2 bases, and the junction held 4 bases outside the gene matches. Germline CDR1 is MGHRA and CDR2 is YSYEKL. The CDR3 DNA sequence: TGCGCCAGCAGCCAGGGACAGGGGATCCCCTACGAGCAGTACTTC. It encodes CASSQGQGIPYEQYF.

This clone has a handful of counts. Other DNA sequences within the sample encode an identical CDR3. The chain links TRBV28 to TRBJ1-1, with a tentative D call TRBD1 (6 bases). The CDR3 covers 14 residues. V dropped 6 bases and J dropped 1 base, with 12 bases sitting between them. Germline V gives CDR1 MDHEN, CDR2 SYDVKM. CDR3 sequence (DNA): TGTGCCAGCAGCCTGGGACATAGGAACACTGAAGCTTTCTTT. It codes for CASSLGHRNTEAFF.

The J gene is TRBJ1-2, the V gene TRBV30; the D gene is possibly TRBD1 (5 bases). V lost 8 bases to trimming and J lost 6 bases, with 19 bases between them. The CDR3 length is 13 residues. Germline CDR1 and CDR2: GTSNPN and SVGIG (reference sequence). Written as DNA, the CDR3 is TGTGCCCAACCTACAAGGCCGGGGGATGGCTACACCTTC. Protein product: CAQPTRPGDGYTF.

V is TRBV18 and J is TRBJ2-7; 8 bases fit TRBD1. The CDR3 is 15 residues long. V lost 2 bases and J lost 3; bases outside the gene matches: 6. CDR1 and CDR2 (germline): KGHSH, LQKENI. CDR3: CASSPRTGPNYEQYF. The CDR3, as DNA: TGTGCCAGCTCACCAAGGACAGGGCCGAACTACGAGCAGTACTTC. Looking up the rest from reference TRBV18 and TRBJ2-7 gives the full variable domain: NAGVMQNPRHLVRRRGQEARLRCSPMKGHSHVYWYRQLPEEGLKFMVYLQKENIIDESGMPKERFSAEFPKEGPSILRIQQVVRGDSAAYFCASSPRTGPNYEQYFGPGTRLTVT.

This clone has only a few counts. The chain carries TRBV30 and TRBJ2-7; D is perhaps TRBD1 (7 bases). V lost 2 bases to trimming and J lost 5 bases, with 16 bases between them. This CDR3 has 14 amino acids. Per the germline V gene, CDR1 is GTSNPN and CDR2 is SVGIG (reference sequence). The DNA for the CDR3 is TGTGCCTGGAGTACGTACAGGGGAGGCAACGAGCAGTACTTC. It translates to CAWSTYRGGNEQYF.

The V gene is TRBV7-2, the J gene TRBJ1-2, with 7 positions matching TRBD1. Germline lookup yields CDR1 SGHTA and CDR2 FQGNSA. The CDR3 is made up of 15 amino acids. Trimming cost V 7 bases and J 4 bases; bases outside gene matches: 12. Written as DNA, the CDR3 is TGTGCCAGCAACCCACAGGGGCCCGGGCCCTATGGCTACACCTTC. It is translated as CASNPQGPGPYGYTF.

This chain joins TRBV5-1 and TRBJ2-7; maybe TRBD2 (6 bases). Germline V gene sequence: CDR1 SGHRS, CDR2 YFSETQ. The CDR3 consists of 13 residues. Trimming removed 2 bases from V and 4 bases from J, with 10 bases in between. CDR3 loop: CASSFGGWYEQYF. For the CDR3, the DNA is TGCGCCAGCAGCTTTGGGGGGTGGTACGAGCAGTACTTC.

This chain connects TRBV5-6 to TRBJ2-3; 9 positions match TRBD1. V was clipped by 4 bases and J by 1 base; unmatched bases: 7. This CDR3 region has 16 residues. Germline V gene sequence: CDR1 SGHDT, CDR2 YYEEEE. The DNA of the CDR3 is TGTGCCAGCAGCCGGTTTACAGGGGGCGGCACAGATACGCAGTATTTT. It encodes CASSRFTGGGTDTQYF.

This CDR3 is CASSPGQVANYGYTF. DNA for the CDR3: TGCGCCAGCAGCCCCGGACAGGTTGCTAACTATGGCTACACCTTC. V is TRBV5-1 and J is TRBJ1-2, with 7 bases fitting TRBD1. V lost 4 bases to trimming and J lost 0 bases; unmatched junction nucleotides: 6. This CDR3 region has 15 residues. Germline V gene lookup returns CDR1 SGHRS and CDR2 YFSETQ. The whole variable domain, filled in from reference TRBV5-1 and TRBJ1-2, reads KAGVTQTPRYLIKTRGQQVTLSCSPISGHRSVSWYQQTPGQGLQFLFEYFSETQRNKGNFPGRFSGRQFSNSRSEMNVSTLELGDSALYLCASSPGQVANYGYTFGSGTRLTVV.

The V gene is TRBV14, the J gene TRBJ1-2; TRBD1 matches 9 bases. This CDR3 comprises 13 residues. J lost 8 bases, V lost 4 bases, and 5 bases had no gene match. Germline CDR1 and CDR2: SGHDN and FVKESK. Here the CDR3 reads CASSRDRAGGYTF. DNA of the CDR3: TGTGCCAGCAGCCGGGACAGGGCTGGCGGCTACACCTTC. Complete variable domain (other parts from reference TRBV14 and TRBJ1-2): EAGVTQFPSHSVIEKGQTVTLRCDPISGHDNLYWYRRVMGKEIKFLLHFVKESKQDESGMPNNRFLAERTGGTYSTLKVQPAELEDSGVYFCASSRDRAGGYTFGSGTRLTVV.

This clone was detected only a few times. The chain combines TRBV6-4 with TRBJ2-7; TRBD2 is a possible D gene (6 bases). CDR3 size: 15 residues. V was trimmed by 2 bases and J by 0 bases, leaving 11 bases between them. CDR1 is MRHNA, CDR2 SNTAGT, per germline. In DNA form, the CDR3 reads TGTGCCAGCAGTGACAGTCCGACTAGCTCCTACGAGCAGTACTTC. Protein product: CASSDSPTSSYEQYF.

The rearrangement links TRBV9 to TRBJ2-5, with 8 bases that match TRBD2. The CDR3 is made up of 16 amino acids. Per germline, CDR1 SGDLS and CDR2 YYNGEE. V shed 4 bases, J shed 5 bases, and the junction held 13 bases outside the gene matches. The DNA for the CDR3 is TGTGCCAGCAGCCCCGGGGGGGCGGGGGGCCGTGAGACCCAGTACTTC. Protein: CASSPGGAGGRETQYF.

V is TRBV28 and J is TRBJ1-2; D ambiguous. The germline CDR1 and CDR2 sequences are MDHEN and SYDVKM. The CDR3 contains 13 residues. Trimming removed 2 bases from V and 8 bases from J, with 12 bases in between. The CDR3 DNA sequence: TGTGCCAGCAGTTTAAGAGGTCAGAACGGCTACACCTTC. This translates into CASSLRGQNGYTF.

This chain joins TRBV19 and TRBJ1-2, with D possibly being TRBD1 (6 bases). CDR1 and CDR2 (germline): LNHDA, SQIVND (reference sequence). V shed 3 bases and J shed 2 bases, with 10 bases lying between them. The CDR3 covers 14 residues. CDR3 sequence (DNA): TGTGCCAGTAGTATGGGTCAGGGGAACTATGGCTACACCTTC. Translation: CASSMGQGNYGYTF. Based on the CDR3 plus reference TRBV19 and TRBJ1-2, the full variable domain is DGGITQSPKYLFRKEGQNVTLSCEQNLNHDAMYWYRQDPGQGLRLIYYSQIVNDFQKGDIAEGYSVSREKKESFPLTVTSAQKNPTAFYLCASSMGQGNYGYTFGSGTRLTVV.

The J gene is TRBJ2-5, the V gene TRBV29-1; TRBD1 matches at 9 bases. CDR3 length: 12 residues. Per germline, CDR1 SQVTM and CDR2 ANQGSEA. Trimming cost V 7 bases and J 5 bases; bases outside gene matches: 5. This CDR3 is CSGQGGSETQYF. CDR3 DNA sequence: TGCAGCGGACAGGGGGGCAGTGAGACCCAGTACTTC.

The genes are TRBV5-1 and TRBJ1-4, with D possibly being TRBD1 (5 bases). CDR1 and CDR2 from the germline V gene are SGHRS and YFSETQ. Trimming removed 0 bases at V and 7 bases at J, with 10 bases between. There are 14 residues in the CDR3. CDR3 in amino acids: CASSLGPQGEKLFF. The CDR3 nucleotides are TGCGCCAGCAGCTTGGGGCCCCAGGGTGAAAAACTGTTTTTT.

This clone turned up a few times. The J gene is TRBJ1-1, the V gene TRBV2; D is possibly TRBD1 (6 bases). Per germline, CDR1 SNHLY and CDR2 FYNNEI. Between the trimmed V and J ends, which lost 5 bases and 0 bases, there was a span of 16 bases. The CDR3 runs 16 residues. This CDR3 reads CASSRMLSGVNTEAFF. The CDR3 DNA is TGTGCCAGCAGTCGAATGCTATCAGGGGTGAACACTGAAGCTTTCTTT.

The rearrangement joins TRBV11-2 to TRBJ2-2; the match to TRBD1 covers 8 bases. Germline loops: CDR1 SGHAT, CDR2 FQNNGV. The CDR3 sequence is 16 residues long. Trimming at V came to 5 bases and at J to 4 bases, leaving 9 bases not matched to a gene. The CDR3 spells CASSDRTGSGTGELFF. CDR3 bases: TGTGCCAGCAGCGACCGGACAGGGTCCGGCACCGGGGAGCTGTTTTTT.

This clone has only a few counts. V and J are TRBV6-4 and TRBJ1-5; tentatively, D is TRBD1 (5 bases). V was shortened by 6 bases and J by 3 bases, with 9 bases between the two germline ends. Germline V gene sequence: CDR1 MRHNA, CDR2 SNTAGT. CDR3 length: 13 residues. DNA of the CDR3: TGTGCCAGCAGCAGGGAACACAATCAGCCCCAGCATTTT. The encoded protein is CASSREHNQPQHF.

The V and J genes are TRBV6-1 and TRBJ1-2, with D unclear. V lost 3 bases, J lost 3 bases, and 14 bases lay in between. CDR3 size: 15 residues. CDR1 is MNHNS, CDR2 SASEGT, per germline. The CDR3 coding sequence is TGTGCCAGCAGTGATACAAGGGAGTCTCACTATGGCTACACCTTC. It yields the protein CASSDTRESHYGYTF.

The chain recombines TRBV19 with TRBJ2-3; 8 positions match TRBD1. Germline assignment: CDR1 LNHDA and CDR2 SQIVND (reference sequence). The CDR3 is 15 amino acids. J was trimmed by 2 bases and V by 3 bases; bases with no gene match: 4. CDR3 sequence (DNA): TGTGCCAGTAGTATCGCCAGGGGGCTCACAGATACGCAGTATTTT. Translated: CASSIARGLTDTQYF. Using reference TRBV19 and TRBJ2-3 for the parts outside the CDR3, the full variable domain is DGGITQSPKYLFRKEGQNVTLSCEQNLNHDAMYWYRQDPGQGLRLIYYSQIVNDFQKGDIAEGYSVSREKKESFPLTVTSAQKNPTAFYLCASSIARGLTDTQYFGPGTRLTVL.

This chain uses TRBV10-3 with TRBJ1-2; TRBD1 is a possible D gene (6 bases). Germline V gene lookup returns CDR1 ENHRY and CDR2 SYGVKD. The CDR3 is 13 residues long. Trimming took 4 bases from V and 6 from J, leaving 12 bases between them. CDR3 protein: CAISGDIVDGYTF. The CDR3 bases are TGTGCCATCAGTGGGGACATAGTGGATGGCTACACCTTC.